This TCR beta chain is from a study of blood T cell repertoires in COVID-19. Study in general: Whether acute or convalescent, the COVID-19 samples came from the United States, Italy and Spain.

Study processing details: Reference gene primers were amplified, and this amplification served to estimate nucleated cell counts. The data were produced by immunoSEQ multiplex PCR, yet TCRdb's version contains in-frame clones alone and is incomplete. From that table come the V and J calls and clone size; the DNA was used to work out D and trimming. The data show 400,000 to 500,000 clones, roughly 90% seen once. The CDR3 is 13 amino acids. Germline V lookup: CDR1 SGHDT, CDR2 YYEEEE. The V and J ends lost 9 bases and 6 bases, in that order; junction bases with no gene match: 9. The sample was peripheral blood. The V gene is TRBV5-6, the J gene TRBJ1-1; TRBD1 aligns across 9 bases. This clonotype originated in a woman aged 25 to 39 with active or convalescent COVID-19. Here the CDR3 DNA reads TGTGCCATCTCAGTGGGGACAGGGCCTGAAGCTTTCTTT. Translation gives CAISVGTGPEAFF.